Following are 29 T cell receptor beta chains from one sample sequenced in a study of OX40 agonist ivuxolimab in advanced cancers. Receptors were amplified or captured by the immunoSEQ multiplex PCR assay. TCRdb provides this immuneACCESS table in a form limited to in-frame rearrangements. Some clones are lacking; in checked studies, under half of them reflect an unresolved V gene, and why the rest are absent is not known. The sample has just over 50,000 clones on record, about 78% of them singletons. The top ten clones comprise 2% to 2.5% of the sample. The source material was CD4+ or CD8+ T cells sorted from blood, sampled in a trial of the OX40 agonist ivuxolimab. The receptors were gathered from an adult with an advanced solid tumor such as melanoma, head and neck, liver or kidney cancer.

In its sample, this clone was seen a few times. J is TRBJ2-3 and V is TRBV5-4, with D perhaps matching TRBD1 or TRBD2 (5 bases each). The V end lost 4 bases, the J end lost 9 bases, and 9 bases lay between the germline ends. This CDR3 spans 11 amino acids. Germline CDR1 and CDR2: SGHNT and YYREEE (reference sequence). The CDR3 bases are TGTGCCAGCAGCCCAGGGACCACGCAGTATTTT. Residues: CASSPGTTQYF.

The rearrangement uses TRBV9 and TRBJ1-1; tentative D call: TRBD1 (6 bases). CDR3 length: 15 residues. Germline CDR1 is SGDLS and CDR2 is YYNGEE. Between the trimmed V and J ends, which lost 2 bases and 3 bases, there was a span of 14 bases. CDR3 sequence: CASSVGTLGDTEAFF. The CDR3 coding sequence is TGTGCCAGCAGCGTTGGGACACTCGGTGACACTGAAGCTTTCTTT.

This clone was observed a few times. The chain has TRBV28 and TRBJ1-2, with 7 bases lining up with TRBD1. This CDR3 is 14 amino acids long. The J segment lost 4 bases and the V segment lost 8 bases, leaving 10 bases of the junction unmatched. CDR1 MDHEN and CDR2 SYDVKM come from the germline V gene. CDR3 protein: CASRVSTGFYGYTF. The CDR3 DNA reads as TGTGCCAGCCGAGTTTCGACAGGGTTCTATGGCTACACCTTC.

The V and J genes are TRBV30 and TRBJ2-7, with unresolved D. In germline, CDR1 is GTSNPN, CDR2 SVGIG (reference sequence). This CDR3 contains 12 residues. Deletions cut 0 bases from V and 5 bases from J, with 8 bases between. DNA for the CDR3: TGTGCCTGGAGTGTTGGTGGCCACGAGCAGTACTTC. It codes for CAWSVGGHEQYF.

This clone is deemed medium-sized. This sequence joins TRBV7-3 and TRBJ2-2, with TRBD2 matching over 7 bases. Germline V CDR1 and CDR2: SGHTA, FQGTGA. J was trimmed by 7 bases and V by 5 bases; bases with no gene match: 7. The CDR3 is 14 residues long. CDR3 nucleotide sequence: TGTGCCAGCAGCCCCACGGGGGAGGGCGGGGAGCTGTTTTTT. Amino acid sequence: CASSPTGEGGELFF.

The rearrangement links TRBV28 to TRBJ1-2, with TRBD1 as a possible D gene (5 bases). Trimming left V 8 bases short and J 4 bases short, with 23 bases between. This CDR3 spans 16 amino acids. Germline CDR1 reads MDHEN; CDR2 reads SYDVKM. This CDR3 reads CASRGRGRGAGYGYTF. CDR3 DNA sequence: TGTGCCAGCCGTGGACGAGGGAGGGGCGCCGGCTATGGCTACACCTTC.

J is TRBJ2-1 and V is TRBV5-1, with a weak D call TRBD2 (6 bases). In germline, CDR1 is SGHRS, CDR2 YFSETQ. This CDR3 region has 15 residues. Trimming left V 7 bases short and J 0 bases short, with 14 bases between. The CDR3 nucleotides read TGCGCCAGCCTTCCGGCGGGGAGCTCCTACAATGAGCAGTTCTTC. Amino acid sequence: CASLPAGSSYNEQFF.

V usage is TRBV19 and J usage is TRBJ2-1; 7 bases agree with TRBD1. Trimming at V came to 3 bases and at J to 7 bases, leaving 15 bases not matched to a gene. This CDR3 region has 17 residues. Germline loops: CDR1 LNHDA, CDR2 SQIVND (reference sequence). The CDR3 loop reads CASSIPPTGILANEQFF. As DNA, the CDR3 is TGTGCCAGTAGTATCCCCCCGACAGGGATTTTGGCGAATGAGCAGTTCTTC.

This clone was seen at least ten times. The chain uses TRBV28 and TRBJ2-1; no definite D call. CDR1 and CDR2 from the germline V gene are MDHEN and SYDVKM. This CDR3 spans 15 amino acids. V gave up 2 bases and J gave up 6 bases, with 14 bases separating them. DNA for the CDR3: TGTGCCAGCAGTTTAGCTGTCAGGTTTAGCAATGAGCAGTTCTTC. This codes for CASSLAVRFSNEQFF.

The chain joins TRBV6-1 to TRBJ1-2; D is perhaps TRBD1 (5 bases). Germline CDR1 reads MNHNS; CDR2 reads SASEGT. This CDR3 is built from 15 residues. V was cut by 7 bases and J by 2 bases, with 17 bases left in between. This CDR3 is CASISTAGTNYGYTF. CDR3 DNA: TGTGCCAGCATCAGTACCGCGGGGACCAACTATGGCTACACCTTC.

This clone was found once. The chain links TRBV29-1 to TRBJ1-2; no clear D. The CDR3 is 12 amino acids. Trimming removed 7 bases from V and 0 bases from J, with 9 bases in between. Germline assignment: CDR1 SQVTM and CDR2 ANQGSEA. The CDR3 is CSEYSSNYGYTF. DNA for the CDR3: TGCAGCGAATACAGTTCTAACTATGGCTACACCTTC.

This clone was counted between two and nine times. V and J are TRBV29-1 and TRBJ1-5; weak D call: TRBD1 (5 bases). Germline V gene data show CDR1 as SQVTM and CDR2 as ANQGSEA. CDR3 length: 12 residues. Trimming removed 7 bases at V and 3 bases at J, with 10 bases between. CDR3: CSAGDHNQPQHF. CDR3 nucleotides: TGCAGCGCCGGGGACCACAATCAGCCCCAGCATTTT.

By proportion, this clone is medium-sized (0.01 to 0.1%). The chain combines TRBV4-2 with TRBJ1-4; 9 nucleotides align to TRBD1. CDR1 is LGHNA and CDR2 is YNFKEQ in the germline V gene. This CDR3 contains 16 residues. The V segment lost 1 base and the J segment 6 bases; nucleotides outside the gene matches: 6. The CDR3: CASSQGDRGFYEKLFF. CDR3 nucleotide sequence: TGTGCCAGCAGCCAAGGAGACAGGGGGTTTTATGAAAAACTGTTTTTT.

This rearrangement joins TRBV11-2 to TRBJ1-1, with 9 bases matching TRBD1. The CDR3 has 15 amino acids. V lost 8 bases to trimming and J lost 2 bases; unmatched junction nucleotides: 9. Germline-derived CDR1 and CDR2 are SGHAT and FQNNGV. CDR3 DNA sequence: TGTGCCAGCCGACCCGGGGACAGGGAAAACACTGAAGCTTTCTTT. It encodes CASRPGDRENTEAFF.

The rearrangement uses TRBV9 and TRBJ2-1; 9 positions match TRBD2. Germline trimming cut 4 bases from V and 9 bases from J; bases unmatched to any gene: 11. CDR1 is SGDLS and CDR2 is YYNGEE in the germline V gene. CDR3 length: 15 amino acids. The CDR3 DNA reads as TGTGCCAGCAGCCCCTACGGGGCGGGAGGGGGTGAGCAGTTCTTC. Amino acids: CASSPYGAGGGEQFF.

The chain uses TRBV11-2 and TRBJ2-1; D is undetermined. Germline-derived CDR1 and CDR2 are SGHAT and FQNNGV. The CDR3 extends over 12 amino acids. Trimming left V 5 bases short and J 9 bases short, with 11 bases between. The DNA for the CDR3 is TGTGCCAGCAGCCTGGAAGGCACTGAGCAGTTCTTC. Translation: CASSLEGTEQFF.

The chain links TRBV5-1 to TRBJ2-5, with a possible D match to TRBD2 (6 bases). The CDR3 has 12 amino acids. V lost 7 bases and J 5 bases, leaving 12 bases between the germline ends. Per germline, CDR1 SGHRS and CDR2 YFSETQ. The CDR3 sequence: CASSTGRETQYF. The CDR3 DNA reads TGCGCCAGCTCAACTGGGAGGGAGACCCAGTACTTC.

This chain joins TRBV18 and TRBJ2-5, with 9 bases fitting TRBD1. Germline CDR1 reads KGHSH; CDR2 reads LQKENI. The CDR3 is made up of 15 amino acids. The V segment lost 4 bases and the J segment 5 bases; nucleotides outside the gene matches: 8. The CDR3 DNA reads TGTGCCAGCTCACGGGGACAGGGTTTCTACGAGACCCAGTACTTC. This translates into CASSRGQGFYETQYF.

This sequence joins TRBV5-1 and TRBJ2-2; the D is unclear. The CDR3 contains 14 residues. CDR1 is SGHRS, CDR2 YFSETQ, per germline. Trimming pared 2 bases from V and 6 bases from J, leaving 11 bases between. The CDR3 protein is CASSFEGMAGELFF. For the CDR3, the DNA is TGCGCCAGCAGCTTCGAAGGGATGGCCGGGGAGCTGTTTTTT.

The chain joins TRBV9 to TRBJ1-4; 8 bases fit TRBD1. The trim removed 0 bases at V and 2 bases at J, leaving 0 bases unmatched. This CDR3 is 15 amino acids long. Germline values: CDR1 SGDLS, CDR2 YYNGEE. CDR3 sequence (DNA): TGTGCCAGCAGCGTAGGACAGGGGACTAATGAAAAACTGTTTTTT. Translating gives CASSVGQGTNEKLFF.

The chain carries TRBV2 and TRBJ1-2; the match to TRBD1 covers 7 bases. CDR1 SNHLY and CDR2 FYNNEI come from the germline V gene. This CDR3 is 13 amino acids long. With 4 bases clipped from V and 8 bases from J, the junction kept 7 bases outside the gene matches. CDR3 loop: CASSATGSRGYTF. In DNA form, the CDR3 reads TGTGCCAGCAGTGCGACAGGGAGTCGGGGCTACACCTTC. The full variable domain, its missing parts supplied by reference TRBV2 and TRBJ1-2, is EPEVTQTPSHQVTQMGQEVILRCVPISNHLYFYWYRQILGQKVEFLVSFYNNEISEKSEIFDDQFSVERPDGSNFTLKIRSTKLEDSAMYFCASSATGSRGYTFGSGTRLTVV.

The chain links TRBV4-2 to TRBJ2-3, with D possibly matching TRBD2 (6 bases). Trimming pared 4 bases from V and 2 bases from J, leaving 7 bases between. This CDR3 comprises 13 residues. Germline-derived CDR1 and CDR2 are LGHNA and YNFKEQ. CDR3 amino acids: CASSRDSTDTQYF. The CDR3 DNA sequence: TGTGCCAGCAGCCGGGACTCCACAGATACGCAGTATTTT.

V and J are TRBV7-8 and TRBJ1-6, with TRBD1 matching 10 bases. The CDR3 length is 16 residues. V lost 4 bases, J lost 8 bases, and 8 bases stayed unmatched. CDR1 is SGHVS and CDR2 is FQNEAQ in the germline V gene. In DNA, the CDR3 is TGTGCCAGCAGCTGGACAGGGGGAGAGGGAGATTCACCCCTCCACTTT. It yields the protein CASSWTGGEGDSPLHF.

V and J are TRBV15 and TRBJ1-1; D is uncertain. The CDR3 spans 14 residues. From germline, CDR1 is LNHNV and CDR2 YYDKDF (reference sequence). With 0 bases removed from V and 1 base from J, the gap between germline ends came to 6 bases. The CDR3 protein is CATSRDSGNTEAFF. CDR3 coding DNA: TGTGCCACCAGCAGAGATAGTGGGAACACTGAAGCTTTCTTT. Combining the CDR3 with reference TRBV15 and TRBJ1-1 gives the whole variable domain DAMVIQNPRYQVTQFGKPVTLSCSQTLNHNVMYWYQQKSSQAPKLLFHYYDKDFNNEADTPDNFQSRRPNTSFCFLDIRSPGLGDTAMYLCATSRDSGNTEAFFGQGTRLTVV.

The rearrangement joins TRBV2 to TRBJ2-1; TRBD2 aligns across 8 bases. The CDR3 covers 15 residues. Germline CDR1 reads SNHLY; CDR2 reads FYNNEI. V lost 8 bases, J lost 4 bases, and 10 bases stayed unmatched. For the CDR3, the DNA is TGTGCCAGCCGCGCAGCCGGGACTAGATACAATGAGCAGTTCTTC. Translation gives CASRAAGTRYNEQFF.

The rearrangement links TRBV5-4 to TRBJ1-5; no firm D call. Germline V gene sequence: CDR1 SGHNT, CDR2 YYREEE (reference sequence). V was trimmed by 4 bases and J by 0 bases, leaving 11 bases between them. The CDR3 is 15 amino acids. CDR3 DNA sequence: TGTGCCAGCAGCCCGGACCCGAATAGCAATCAGCCCCAGCATTTT. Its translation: CASSPDPNSNQPQHF.

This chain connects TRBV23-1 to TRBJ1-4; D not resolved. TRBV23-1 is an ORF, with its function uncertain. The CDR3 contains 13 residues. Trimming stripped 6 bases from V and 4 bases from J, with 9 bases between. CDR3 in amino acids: CASRKRHNEKLFF. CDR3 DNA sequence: TGCGCCAGCAGAAAAAGACATAATGAAAAACTGTTTTTT.

CDR3 DNA sequence: TGTGCCACCAGCAGAAAGGTCGCTCAGCCCCAGCATTTT. Translation: CATSRKVAQPQHF. The V gene is TRBV15, the J gene TRBJ1-5; no clear D. Germline CDR1 is LNHNV and CDR2 is YYDKDF (reference sequence). V lost 2 bases and J 6 bases, leaving 8 bases between the germline ends. The CDR3 has 13 residues. The full variable domain, with the rest looked up from reference TRBV15 and TRBJ1-5, is DAMVIQNPRYQVTQFGKPVTLSCSQTLNHNVMYWYQQKSSQAPKLLFHYYDKDFNNEADTPDNFQSRRPNTSFCFLDIRSPGLGDTAMYLCATSRKVAQPQHFGDGTRLSIL.

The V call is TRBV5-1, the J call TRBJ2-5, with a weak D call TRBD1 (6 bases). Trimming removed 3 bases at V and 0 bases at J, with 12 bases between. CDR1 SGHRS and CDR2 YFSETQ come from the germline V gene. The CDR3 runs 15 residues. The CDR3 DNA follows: TGCGCCAGCAGCTACAGGACAGCTAACCAAGAGACCCAGTACTTC. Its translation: CASSYRTANQETQYF. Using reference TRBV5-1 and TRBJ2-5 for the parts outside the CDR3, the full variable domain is KAGVTQTPRYLIKTRGQQVTLSCSPISGHRSVSWYQQTPGQGLQFLFEYFSETQRNKGNFPGRFSGRQFSNSRSEMNVSTLELGDSALYLCASSYRTANQETQYFGPGTRLLVL.